This TCR beta chain was sequenced during a study of T-cell memory formation after mild COVID-19. Study-level findings and limits: There was a balanced CD4/CD8 profile in clones contracting day 15 to 85, and later expanders leaned CD4+. Pre-infection memory held some responding clones, suggesting pre-existing cross-reactive T cells responded. CD4+ clones that contracted lay mainly in CM and EM; CD8+ ones lay in EMRA.

The germline CDR1 and CDR2 sequences are SGDLS and YYNGEE. The V and J ends lost 4 bases and 0 bases respectively, with 15 bases between them. This CDR3 comprises 16 residues. Researchers used 5'RACE with constant-segment primers to make TCR alpha and TCR beta cDNA libraries that carry sample barcodes and UMIs. MiXCR was run by TCRdb on the 5' RACE reads, yielding one entry per CDR3 protein. The sample includes a few hundred thousand distinct CDR3 sequences, 16% of them seen just once. This clonotype has only a few counts. Antigen: not known. V gene TRBV9 combines with J gene TRBJ2-3, with D perhaps TRBD2 (6 bases). The sequence was obtained from a man younger than 35 who had mild COVID-19 (a few samples of this study predate the infection). Cell type and time point are not known. The sample consisted of PBMCs or a T cell subset sorted from them (not recorded which). The CDR3 DNA is TGTGCCAGCAGCAACCTGGGCGGGATAAGCACAGATACGCAGTATTTT. Protein sequence: CASSNLGGISTDTQYF.